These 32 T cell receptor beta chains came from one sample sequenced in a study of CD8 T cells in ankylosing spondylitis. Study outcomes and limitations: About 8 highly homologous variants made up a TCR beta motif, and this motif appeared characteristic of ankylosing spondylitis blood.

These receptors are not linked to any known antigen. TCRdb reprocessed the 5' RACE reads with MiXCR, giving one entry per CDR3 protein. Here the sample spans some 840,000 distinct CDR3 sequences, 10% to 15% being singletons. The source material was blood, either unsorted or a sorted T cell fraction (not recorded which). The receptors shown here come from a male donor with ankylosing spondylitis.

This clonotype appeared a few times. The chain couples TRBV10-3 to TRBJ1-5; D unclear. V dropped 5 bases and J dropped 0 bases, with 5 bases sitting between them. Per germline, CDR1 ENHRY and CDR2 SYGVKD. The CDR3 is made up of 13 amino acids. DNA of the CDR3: TGTGCCATCAGTATCGATAGCAATCAGCCCCAGCATTTT. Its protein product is CAISIDSNQPQHF.

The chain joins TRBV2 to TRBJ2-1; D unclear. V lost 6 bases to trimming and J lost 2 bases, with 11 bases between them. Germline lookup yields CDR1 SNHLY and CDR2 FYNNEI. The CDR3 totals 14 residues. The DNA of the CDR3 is TGTGCCAGCAGCCCCCGATCCACCTACAATGAGCAGTTCTTC. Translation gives CASSPRSTYNEQFF.

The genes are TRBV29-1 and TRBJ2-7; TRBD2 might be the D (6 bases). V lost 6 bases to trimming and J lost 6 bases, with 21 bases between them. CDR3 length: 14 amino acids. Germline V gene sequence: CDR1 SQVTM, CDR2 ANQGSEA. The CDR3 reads CSVTGLSYGAEQYF. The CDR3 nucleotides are TGCAGCGTGACGGGACTTTCCTACGGGGCCGAGCAGTACTTC.

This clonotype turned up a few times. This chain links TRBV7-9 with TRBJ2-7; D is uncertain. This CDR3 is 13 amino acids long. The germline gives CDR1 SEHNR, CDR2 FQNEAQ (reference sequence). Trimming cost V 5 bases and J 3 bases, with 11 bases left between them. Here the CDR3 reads CASSRDPGYEQYF. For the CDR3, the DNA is TGTGCCAGCAGCCGCGACCCTGGCTACGAGCAGTACTTC.

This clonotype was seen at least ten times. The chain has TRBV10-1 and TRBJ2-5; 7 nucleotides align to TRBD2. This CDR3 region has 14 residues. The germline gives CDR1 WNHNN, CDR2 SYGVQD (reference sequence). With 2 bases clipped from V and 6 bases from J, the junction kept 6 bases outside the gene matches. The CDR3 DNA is TGCGCCAGCAGTGAGCTCGGACTAGAACAGACCCAGTACTTC. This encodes CASSELGLEQTQYF.

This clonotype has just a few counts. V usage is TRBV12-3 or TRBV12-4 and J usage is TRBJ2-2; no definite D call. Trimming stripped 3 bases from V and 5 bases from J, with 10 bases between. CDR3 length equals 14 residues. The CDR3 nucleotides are TGTGCCAGCAGTTTCTTGCGTGGGACCGGGGAGCTGTTTTTT. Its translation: CASSFLRGTGELFF.

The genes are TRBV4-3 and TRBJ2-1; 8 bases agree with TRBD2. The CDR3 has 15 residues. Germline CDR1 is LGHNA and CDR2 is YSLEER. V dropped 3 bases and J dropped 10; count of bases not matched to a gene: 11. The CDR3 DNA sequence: TGCGCCAGCAGCCAGTTTTCCGGGAGGGCCGGCGAGCAGTTCTTC. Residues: CASSQFSGRAGEQFF.

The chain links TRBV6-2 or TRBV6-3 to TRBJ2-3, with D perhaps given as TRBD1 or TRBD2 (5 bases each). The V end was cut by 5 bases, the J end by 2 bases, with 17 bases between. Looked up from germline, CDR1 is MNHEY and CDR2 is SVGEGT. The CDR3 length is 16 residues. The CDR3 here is CASSRDRASNTDTQYF. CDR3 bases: TGTGCCAGCAGTCGGGACCGCGCCTCTAACACAGATACGCAGTATTTT.

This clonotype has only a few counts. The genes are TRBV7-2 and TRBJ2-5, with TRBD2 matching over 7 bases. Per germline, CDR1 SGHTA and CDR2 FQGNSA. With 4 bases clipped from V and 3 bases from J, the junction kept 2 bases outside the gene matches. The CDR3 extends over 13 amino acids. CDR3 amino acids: CASSWGGKETQYF. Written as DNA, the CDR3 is TGTGCCAGCAGCTGGGGGGGGAAAGAGACCCAGTACTTC. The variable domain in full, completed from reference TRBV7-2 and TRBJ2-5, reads GAGVSQSPSNKVTEKGKDVELRCDPISGHTALYWYRQSLGQGLEFLIYFQGNSAPDKSGLPSDRFSAERTGGSVSTLTIQRTQQEDSAVYLCASSWGGKETQYFGPGTRLLVL.

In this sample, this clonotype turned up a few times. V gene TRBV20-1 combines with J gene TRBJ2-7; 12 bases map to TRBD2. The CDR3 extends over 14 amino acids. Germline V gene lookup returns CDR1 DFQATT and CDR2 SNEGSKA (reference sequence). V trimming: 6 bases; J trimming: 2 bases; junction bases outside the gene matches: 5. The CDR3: CSAPRTSGAYEQYF. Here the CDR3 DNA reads TGCAGTGCGCCCCGGACTAGCGGGGCCTACGAGCAGTACTTC.

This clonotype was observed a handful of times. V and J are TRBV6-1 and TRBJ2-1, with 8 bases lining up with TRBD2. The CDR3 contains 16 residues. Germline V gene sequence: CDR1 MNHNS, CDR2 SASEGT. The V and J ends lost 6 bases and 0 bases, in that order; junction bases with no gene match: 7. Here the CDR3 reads CASSLSGESSYNEQFF. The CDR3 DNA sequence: TGTGCCAGCAGCCTTAGCGGGGAGAGCTCCTACAATGAGCAGTTCTTC.

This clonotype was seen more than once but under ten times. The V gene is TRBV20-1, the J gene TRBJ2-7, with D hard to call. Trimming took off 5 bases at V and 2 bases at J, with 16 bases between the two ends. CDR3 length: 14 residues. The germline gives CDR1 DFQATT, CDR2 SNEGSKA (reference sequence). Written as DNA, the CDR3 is TGCAGTGCTCGCAGTGCCCCATCCGCCTACGAGCAGTACTTC. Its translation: CSARSAPSAYEQYF.

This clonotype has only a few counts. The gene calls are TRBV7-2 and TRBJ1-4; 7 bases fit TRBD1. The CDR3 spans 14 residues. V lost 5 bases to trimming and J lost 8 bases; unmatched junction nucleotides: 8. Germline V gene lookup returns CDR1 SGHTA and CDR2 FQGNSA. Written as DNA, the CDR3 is TGTGCCAGCAGCGAACAGGGGATGTTGGAAAAACTGTTTTTT. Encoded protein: CASSEQGMLEKLFF.

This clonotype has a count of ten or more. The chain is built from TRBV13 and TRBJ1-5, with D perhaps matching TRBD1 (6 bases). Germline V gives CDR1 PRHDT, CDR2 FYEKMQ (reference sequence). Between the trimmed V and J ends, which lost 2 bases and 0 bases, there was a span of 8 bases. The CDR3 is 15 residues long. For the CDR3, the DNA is TGTGCCAGCAGCTTAAGGACAGCTAGCAATCAGCCCCAGCATTTT. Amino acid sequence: CASSLRTASNQPQHF.

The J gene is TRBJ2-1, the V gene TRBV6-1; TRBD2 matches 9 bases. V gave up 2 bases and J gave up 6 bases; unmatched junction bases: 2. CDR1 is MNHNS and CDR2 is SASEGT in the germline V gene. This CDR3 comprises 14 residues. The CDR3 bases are TGTGCCAGCAGTGAACTAGCGGGATTCAATGAGCAGTTCTTC. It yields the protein CASSELAGFNEQFF.

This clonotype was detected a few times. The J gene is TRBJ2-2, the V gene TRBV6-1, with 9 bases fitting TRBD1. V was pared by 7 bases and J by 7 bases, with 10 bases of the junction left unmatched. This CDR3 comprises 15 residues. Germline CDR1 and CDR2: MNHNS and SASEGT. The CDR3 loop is CASIRDRVIHGELFF. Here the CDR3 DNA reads TGTGCCAGCATCCGGGACAGGGTGATCCACGGGGAGCTGTTTTTT.

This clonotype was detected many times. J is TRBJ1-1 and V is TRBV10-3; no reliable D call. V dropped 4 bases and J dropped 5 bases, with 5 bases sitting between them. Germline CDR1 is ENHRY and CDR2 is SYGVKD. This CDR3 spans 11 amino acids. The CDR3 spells CAISASTEAFF. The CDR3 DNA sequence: TGTGCCATCAGTGCGTCGACTGAAGCTTTCTTT.

This CDR3 reads CSAPPGPYYEQYF. Here the CDR3 DNA reads TGCAGTGCGCCTCCGGGACCGTACTACGAGCAGTACTTC. The chain uses TRBV20-1 and TRBJ2-7, with D possibly called TRBD1 or TRBD2 (5 bases each). CDR1 and CDR2 (germline): DFQATT, SNEGSKA (reference sequence). V lost 6 bases and J lost 3, with 15 bases in between. The CDR3 is 13 amino acids.

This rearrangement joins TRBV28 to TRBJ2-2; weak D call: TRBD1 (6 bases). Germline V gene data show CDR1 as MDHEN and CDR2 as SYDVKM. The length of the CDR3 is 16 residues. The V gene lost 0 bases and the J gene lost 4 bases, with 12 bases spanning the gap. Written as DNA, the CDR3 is TGTGCCAGCAGTTTATGGACAGGAGGCTCCACCGGGGAGCTGTTTTTT. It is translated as CASSLWTGGSTGELFF.

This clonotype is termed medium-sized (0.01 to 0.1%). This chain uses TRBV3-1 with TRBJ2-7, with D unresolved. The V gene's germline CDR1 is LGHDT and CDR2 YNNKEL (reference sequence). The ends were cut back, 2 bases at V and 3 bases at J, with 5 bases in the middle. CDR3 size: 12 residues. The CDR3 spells CASSQFDYEQYF. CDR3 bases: TGTGCCAGCAGCCAATTTGACTACGAGCAGTACTTC.

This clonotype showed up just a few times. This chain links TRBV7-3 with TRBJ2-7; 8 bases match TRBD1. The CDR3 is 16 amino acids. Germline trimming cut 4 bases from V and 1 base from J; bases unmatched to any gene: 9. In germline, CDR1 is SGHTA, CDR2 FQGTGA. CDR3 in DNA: TGTGCCAGCAGCTCCCTTGGGACAGGACTTTCCTACGAGCAGTACTTC. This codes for CASSSLGTGLSYEQYF.

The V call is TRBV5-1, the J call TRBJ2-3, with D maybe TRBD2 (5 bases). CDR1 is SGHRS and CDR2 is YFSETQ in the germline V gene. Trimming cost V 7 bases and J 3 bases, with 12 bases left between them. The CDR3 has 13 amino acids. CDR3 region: CASAGQDTDTQYF. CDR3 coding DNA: TGCGCCAGCGCGGGTCAGGATACAGATACGCAGTATTTT.

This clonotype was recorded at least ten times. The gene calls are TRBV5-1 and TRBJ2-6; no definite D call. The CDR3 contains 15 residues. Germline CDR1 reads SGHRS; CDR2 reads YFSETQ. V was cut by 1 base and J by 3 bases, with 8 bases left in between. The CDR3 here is CASSLIGRGANVLTF. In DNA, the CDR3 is TGCGCCAGCAGCTTGATTGGGCGTGGGGCCAACGTCCTGACTTTC.

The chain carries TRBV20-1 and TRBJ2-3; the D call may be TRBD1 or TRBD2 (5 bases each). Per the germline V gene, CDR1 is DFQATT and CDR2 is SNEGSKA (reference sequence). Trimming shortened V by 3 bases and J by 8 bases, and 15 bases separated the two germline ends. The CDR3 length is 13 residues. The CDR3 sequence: CSASRTGGSTQYF. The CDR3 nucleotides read TGCAGTGCTAGTAGAACTGGGGGATCTACGCAGTATTTT.

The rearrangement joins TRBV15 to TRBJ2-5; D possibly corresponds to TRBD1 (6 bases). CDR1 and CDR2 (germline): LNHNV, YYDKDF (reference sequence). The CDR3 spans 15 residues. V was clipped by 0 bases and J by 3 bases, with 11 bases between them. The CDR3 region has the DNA TGTGCCACCAGCAGAGATGGGGGCTCCGAAGAGACCCAGTACTTC. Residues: CATSRDGGSEETQYF.

CDR3 bases: TGCAGTGCTAGAGATCGAGGCATAAGCTATGGCTACACCTTC. This sequence encodes CSARDRGISYGYTF. The V call is TRBV20-1, the J call TRBJ1-2, with D uncertain. This CDR3 spans 14 amino acids. In germline, CDR1 is DFQATT, CDR2 SNEGSKA (reference sequence). V gave up 0 bases and J gave up 4 bases, with 12 bases separating them.

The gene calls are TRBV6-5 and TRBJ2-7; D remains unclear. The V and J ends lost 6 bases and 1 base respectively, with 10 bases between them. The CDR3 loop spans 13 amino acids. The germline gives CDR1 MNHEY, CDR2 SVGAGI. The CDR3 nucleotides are TGTGCCAGCAGAACTCGAAATTCCTACGAGCAGTACTTC. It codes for CASRTRNSYEQYF.

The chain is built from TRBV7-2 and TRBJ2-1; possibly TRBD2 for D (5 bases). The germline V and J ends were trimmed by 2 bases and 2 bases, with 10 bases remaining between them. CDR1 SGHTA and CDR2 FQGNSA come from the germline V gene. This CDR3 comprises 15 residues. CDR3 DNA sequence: TGTGCCAGCAGCTTACTACCAGCGGCCTACAATGAGCAGTTCTTC. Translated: CASSLLPAAYNEQFF.

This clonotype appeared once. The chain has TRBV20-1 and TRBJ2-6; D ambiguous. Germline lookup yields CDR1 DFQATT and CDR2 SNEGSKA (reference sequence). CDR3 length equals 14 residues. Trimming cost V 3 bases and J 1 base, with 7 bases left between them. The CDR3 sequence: CSASIWSGANVLTF. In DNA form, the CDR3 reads TGCAGTGCTAGCATTTGGTCTGGGGCCAACGTCCTGACTTTC.

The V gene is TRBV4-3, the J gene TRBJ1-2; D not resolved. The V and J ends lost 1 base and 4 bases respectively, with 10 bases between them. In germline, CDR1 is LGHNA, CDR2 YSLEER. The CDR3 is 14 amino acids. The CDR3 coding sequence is TGCGCCAGCAGCCAAGCGGGCGCTGCCTATGGCTACACCTTC. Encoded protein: CASSQAGAAYGYTF.

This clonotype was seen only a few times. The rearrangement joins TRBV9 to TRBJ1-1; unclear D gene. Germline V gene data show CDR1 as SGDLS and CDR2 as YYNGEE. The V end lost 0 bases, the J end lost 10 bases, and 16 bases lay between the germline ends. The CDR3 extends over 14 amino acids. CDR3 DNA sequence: TGTGCCAGCAGCGTAGAAGCGGCCCGAACCGGAGCTTTCTTT. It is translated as CASSVEAARTGAFF.

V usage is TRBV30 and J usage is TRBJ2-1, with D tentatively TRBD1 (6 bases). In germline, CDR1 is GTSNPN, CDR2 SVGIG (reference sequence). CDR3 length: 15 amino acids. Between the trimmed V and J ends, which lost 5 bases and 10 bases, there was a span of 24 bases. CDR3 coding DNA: TGTGCCTGGTCTTCTTTGGACAGACTCTTGGAAGAGCAGTTCTTC. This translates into CAWSSLDRLLEEQFF.